The TCR beta chain under discussion was sequenced for a study of shared T cell receptors in the human thymus. Profiled with immunoSEQ multiplex PCR; TCRdb holds only in-frame clones, not every one. Here the sample spans hundreds of thousands of clones, 80% to 90% being singletons. Germline CDR1 is SGHDN and CDR2 is FVKESK. Trimming removed 9 bases from V and 8 bases from J; junction bases left unmatched: 6. CDR3 length: 12 amino acids. These sequences were also reported in another study, on human thymus T cells. That publication notes: It was healthy Finnish infants having corrective surgery for congenital heart defects who were the donors. Thymic tissue was derived from resections collected during corrective heart surgery. V and J gene usage appeared biased in thymic and blood repertoires. Related studies noted strongly shared thymic repertoires across unrelated people.

The chain employs TRBV14 and TRBJ2-3; TRBD2 matches at 9 bases. Specimen: thymocytes. This TCR was sampled from a boy under two years old with a congenital heart defect. CDR3 residues: CASRRAGGTQYF. The CDR3 bases are TGTGCCAGTAGACGAGCGGGAGGTACGCAGTATTTT.